These T cell receptor beta chains were read from a single sample in a study of human T cells and chemical hapten exposure. A single record per CDR3 protein comes from TCRdb applying MiXCR to the RACE reads. The data contain around 45,000 distinct CDR3 sequences, about 4% of them seen just once; the ten biggest clones take up around 6%. The material sequenced was whole blood. The receptors were gathered from a human donor in good health. Some clones in this sample may be carry-over from other donors' samples. CDR3s include the opening cysteine and the closing phenylalanine or tryptophan. A D gene is named only where the DNA matches it firmly. Some rows mark clone size as missing; the rest say once, few, many or name a class of expanded clone.

TRBD2,TRBV29-1,TRBJ2-7,many,TGCAGCGTTGGCATATCGGGGGGGTTAAACTACGAGCAGTACTTC,CSVGISGGLNYEQYF
TRBD1,TRBV29-1,TRBJ1-5,few,TGCAGCGGGGACGGGACAGGGGAGGGTCAGCCCCAGCATTTT,CSGDGTGEGQPQHF
TRBD1,TRBV4-2,TRBJ2-1,many,TGTGCCAGCAGCCAAGAGGGGACAGGGTCGTTCAATGAGCAGTTCTTC,CASSQEGTGSFNEQFF
-,TRBV25-1,TRBJ2-3,many,TGTGCCAGCAGTGATCGACAGTCTGCTAGCACAGATACGCAGTATTTT,CASSDRQSASTDTQYF
-,TRBV28,TRBJ2-2,many,TGTGCCAGCAGTTTCGCTGACACCGGGGAGCTGTTTTTT,CASSFADTGELFF
TRBD2,TRBV5-1,TRBJ2-3,-,TGCGCCAGCAGCTTGGCCGGATCGGGAGGGCTTCATACGCAGTATTTT,CASSLAGSGGLHTQYF
-,TRBV5-1,TRBJ2-1,many,TGCGCCAGCAGCTTTCAAGGCACTCCTCAACGCAATGAGCAGTTCTTC,CASSFQGTPQRNEQFF
-,TRBV7-6,TRBJ2-3,many,TGTGCCAGCAGCTTAGGACAGAGGGTATTAGCGGATCTTTCAGATACGCAGTATTTT,CASSLGQRVLADLSDTQYF
-,TRBV5-6,TRBJ2-3,many,TGTGCCAGCAGCTTGGTCGCAGGGGACAACCCCACAGATACGCAGTATTTT,CASSLVAGDNPTDTQYF
-,TRBV7-9,TRBJ1-4,few,TGTGCCAGCAGCTTTCTCGCAACTAATGAAAAACTGTTTTTT,CASSFLATNEKLFF
-,TRBV7-9,TRBJ2-1,many,TGTGCCAGCAGCCCCCTGGACGGGGCCTACAATGAGCAGTTCTTC,CASSPLDGAYNEQFF
-,TRBV28,TRBJ2-3,many,TGTGCCAGCATCCCGGGGTCTAGCGGCACAGATACGCAGTATTTT,CASIPGSSGTDTQYF
-,TRBV6-5,TRBJ2-2,many,TGTGCCAGCAGAAGGGGACCGAACACCGGGGAGCTGTTTTTT,CASRRGPNTGELFF
TRBD1,TRBV7-9,TRBJ1-1,many,TGTGCCAGCAGGTCGACAGGGGGACGGCTTTTCACTGAAGCTTTCTTT,CASRSTGGRLFTEAFF
TRBD1,TRBV11-2,TRBJ1-2,-,TGTGCCAGCAGCTCCCTGTGGGGGGACAGAGACGGCTACACCTTC,CASSSLWGDRDGYTF
TRBD2,TRBV7-9,TRBJ2-5,-,TGTGCCAGCAGCTTTAGCGGGGGCACAGAGACCCAGTACTTC,CASSFSGGTETQYF
-,TRBV20-1,TRBJ1-1,many,TGCAGTGCTCCACAACTCAGGCGAGGAGCTTTCTTT,CSAPQLRRGAFF
-,TRBV5-1,TRBJ2-3,few,TGCGCCAGCAGCTTCCGGGAGTTACCAGATACGCAGTATTTT,CASSFRELPDTQYF